Shown below are 14 T cell receptor beta chains from a single sample sequenced in a study of blood T cell repertoires in COVID-19. Here immunoSEQ multiplex PCR was the method, and the copy in TCRdb shows in-frame clones only, minus some. The repertoire holds some 50,000 clones, under 90% seen once, with about 2.4% in the top ten. The source material was peripheral blood. The receptors were gathered from a man aged 50 to 59 with acute or convalescent COVID-19.

The chain is built from TRBV11-2 and TRBJ1-3; unclear D gene. Germline-derived CDR1 and CDR2 are SGHAT and FQNNGV. The CDR3 is 14 amino acids. V was shortened by 6 bases and J by 3 bases, with 12 bases between the two germline ends. CDR3 protein: CASSPGLGGNTIYF. The CDR3 DNA reads as TGTGCCAGCAGTCCTGGACTCGGTGGAAACACCATATATTTT. The complete variable domain, with remaining parts taken from reference TRBV11-2 and TRBJ1-3, reads EAGVAQSPRYKIIEKRQSVAFWCNPISGHATLYWYQQILGQGPKLLIQFQNNGVVDDSQLPKDRFSAERLKGVDSTLKIQPAKLEDSAVYLCASSPGLGGNTIYFGEGSWLTVV.

This sequence joins TRBV19 and TRBJ1-1, with D uncertain. The CDR3 spans 14 residues. Germline CDR1 is LNHDA and CDR2 is SQIVND (reference sequence). V shed 1 base and J shed 5 bases, with 11 bases lying between them. Written as DNA, the CDR3 is TGTGCCAGTAGTATAGCCCGGGGTTTTACTGAAGCTTTCTTT. Protein: CASSIARGFTEAFF.

The chain employs TRBV24-1 and TRBJ2-5, with a tentative D call TRBD2 (6 bases). The CDR3 is made up of 14 amino acids. Deletions cut 5 bases from V and 5 bases from J, with 14 bases between. Looked up from germline, CDR1 is KGHDR and CDR2 is SFDVKD. CDR3 nucleotide sequence: TGTGCCACCAGTGCCCCTGGAGGGGCGGAGACCCAGTACTTC. It yields the protein CATSAPGGAETQYF.

The chain is built from TRBV29-1 and TRBJ2-7; TRBD1 matches at 12 bases. Germline CDR1 and CDR2: SQVTM and ANQGSEA. The CDR3 spans 16 residues. The junction had 6 bases not matched to a gene; V was cut back by 0 bases and J by 3 bases. The chain's CDR3 is CSVEDKGTGGLYEQYF. The CDR3 DNA is TGCAGCGTTGAAGATAAGGGGACAGGGGGCCTCTACGAGCAGTACTTC.

On this clone: The junction departs from germline at one end; a sequencing error may be responsible. The chain uses TRBV18 and TRBJ1-1; 9 nucleotides line up with TRBD1. Germline V gene sequence: CDR1 KGHSH, CDR2 LQKENI. The CDR3 length is 12 residues. CDR3 sequence: CASSPWDRDKRF. In DNA form, the CDR3 reads TGTGCCAGCTCACCCTGGGACAGGGACAAACGGTTT.

The chain carries TRBV2 and TRBJ2-5; TRBD2 is a possible D gene (6 bases). CDR1 is SNHLY and CDR2 is FYNNEI in the germline V gene. V gave up 6 bases and J gave up 5 bases, with 10 bases separating them. The CDR3 runs to 12 residues. Written as DNA, the CDR3 is TGTGCCAGCAGGGGGGGACTGGAGACCCAGTACTTC. Translation gives CASRGGLETQYF.

The chain has TRBV5-5 and TRBJ2-2; possible D gene TRBD1, 6 bases. The CDR3 totals 15 residues. V was shortened by 5 bases and J by 0 bases, with 11 bases between the two germline ends. Germline assignment: CDR1 SGHKS and CDR2 YYEKEE (reference sequence). The CDR3 DNA follows: TGTGCCAGCAGGCAGGGGACGGCGAACACCGGGGAGCTGTTTTTT. Encoded protein: CASRQGTANTGELFF.

The V and J genes are TRBV27 and TRBJ1-5; 8 nucleotides agree with TRBD1. The CDR3 is 15 amino acids. The J segment lost 4 bases and the V segment lost 6 bases, leaving 8 bases of the junction unmatched. The V gene's germline CDR1 is MNHEY and CDR2 SMNVEV (reference sequence). The chain's CDR3 is CASRTLTGANQPQHF. The DNA for the CDR3 is TGTGCCAGCAGAACTTTGACAGGGGCGAATCAGCCCCAGCATTTT.

The genes are TRBV7-2 and TRBJ1-1; D may be TRBD1 (5 bases). Per germline, CDR1 SGHTA and CDR2 FQGNSA. Trimming stripped 5 bases from V and 5 bases from J, with 15 bases between. The CDR3 sequence is 14 residues long. CDR3 nucleotide sequence: TGTGCCAGCAGCCCCCATCTGGGGGGTACTGAAGCTTTCTTT. It codes for CASSPHLGGTEAFF.

The V call is TRBV5-1, the J call TRBJ1-5; tentatively, D is TRBD1 (5 bases). The V end was cut by 4 bases, the J end by 6 bases, with 17 bases between. Germline CDR1 SGHRS, CDR2 YFSETQ. This CDR3 spans 15 amino acids. In nucleotides, the CDR3 is TGCGCCAGCAGCCTTTCAGGGTTAGTTAGTCAGCCCCAGCATTTT. Translated: CASSLSGLVSQPQHF.

This chain links TRBV29-1 with TRBJ2-1, with 14 bases matching TRBD2. Germline CDR1 is SQVTM and CDR2 is ANQGSEA. With V trimmed by 1 base and J by 3 bases, 5 bases remained unmatched. The CDR3 totals 17 residues. The CDR3 DNA reads TGCAGCGTTGAAGGACCTGGACTAGCGGGGGGCTACAATGAGCAGTTCTTC. Amino acid sequence: CSVEGPGLAGGYNEQFF.

The chain couples TRBV30 to TRBJ1-6; D not resolved. CDR3 size: 13 residues. V was shortened by 3 bases and J by 7 bases, with 10 bases between the two germline ends. Germline loops: CDR1 GTSNPN, CDR2 SVGIG (reference sequence). CDR3 residues: CAWSPWRNSPLHF. CDR3 in DNA: TGTGCCTGGAGCCCCTGGAGGAATTCACCCCTCCACTTT.

The CDR3 nucleotides are TGCGCCAGCAGCTTGGTCGGGACAGGGGACCAAGAGACCCAGTACTTC. Amino acid sequence: CASSLVGTGDQETQYF. The chain carries TRBV5-1 and TRBJ2-5; 10 bases line up with TRBD1. Germline CDR1 and CDR2: SGHRS and YFSETQ. The CDR3 covers 16 residues. Trimming removed 0 bases from V and 0 bases from J; junction bases left unmatched: 2.

This chain uses TRBV9 with TRBJ2-5; the match to TRBD1 covers 9 bases. Germline V lookup: CDR1 SGDLS, CDR2 YYNGEE. After removal of 3 bases from V and 4 bases from J, the junction contained 7 bases not matched to a gene. This CDR3 contains 15 residues. DNA for the CDR3: TGTGCCAGCAGCGCCAGACAGGGGGTTACAGAGACCCAGTACTTC. This encodes CASSARQGVTETQYF.